A selection of T cell receptor beta chains follows, all from one sample in a study of shared clonotypes between healthy human individuals. Assay: immunoSEQ multiplex PCR; the TCRdb copy retains only in-frame clones and omits some. The sample holds hundreds of thousands of clones; 92% are singletons and the top ten take 24%. The source material was naive CD8+ T cells sorted from blood. Receptors originate from a man aged 25 to 40 in good health. Both conserved end residues are part of each CDR3. The order of the fields is D gene, J gene, V gene, clone size, CDR3 protein, CDR3 DNA. The D gene is left open where the match is weak. For some rows the clone size is stated as once, few or many, or as a class when expanded; others skip it.

.,TRBJ2-1,TRBV9,.,CASTPGPRGLNNEQFF,TGTGCCAGCACCCCTGGCCCCCGGGGGTTAAACAATGAGCAGTTCTTC
.,TRBJ2-7,TRBV11-2,.,CASSSPYEQYF,TGTGCCAGCAGCTCACCATACGAGCAGTACTTC
.,TRBJ2-3,TRBV10-1,.,CASSESGLGADTQYF,TGCGCCAGCAGTGAGTCCGGTCTGGGTGCAGATACGCAGTATTTT
.,TRBJ1-1,TRBV4-1,.,CASSQDLGDTEAFF,TGCGCCAGCAGCCAAGATTTAGGGGACACTGAAGCTTTCTTT
.,TRBJ2-7,TRBV9,.,CASSPGQQPYEQYF,TGTGCCAGCAGCCCCGGACAGCAACCTTACGAGCAGTACTTC
TRBD1,TRBJ2-7,TRBV4-3,.,CASSQGPGQGFYEQYF,TGCGCCAGCAGCCAAGGTCCGGGACAGGGGTTCTACGAGCAGTACTTC
.,TRBJ2-7,TRBV5-4,.,CASSLGLEQYF,TGTGCCAGCAGCTTAGGTCTCGAGCAGTACTTC
TRBD1,TRBJ1-1,TRBV11-2,.,CASSSVDRAPEAFF,TGTGCCAGCAGCTCAGTAGACAGGGCCCCTGAAGCTTTCTTT
.,TRBJ1-2,TRBV4-2,few,CASSQDGGLNYGYTF,TGTGCCAGCAGCCAAGATGGGGGGCTTAACTATGGCTACACCTTC
.,TRBJ2-7,TRBV7-2,.,CASSFLGEQYF,TGTGCCAGCAGCTTCCTAGGGGAGCAGTACTTC
.,TRBJ2-7,TRBV29-1,.,CSVATESPYEQYF,TGCAGCGTTGCCACAGAGAGTCCCTACGAGCAGTACTTC
.,TRBJ2-5,TRBV12-2,.,CASRPGTSGTQETQYF,TGTGCAAGTCGCCCGGGGACTAGCGGAACTCAAGAGACCCAGTACTTC
.,TRBJ1-1,TRBV7-9,few,CASSLALGGDTEAFF,TGTGCCAGCAGCTTAGCCCTCGGGGGGGACACTGAAGCTTTCTTT
.,TRBJ2-1,TRBV15,.,CATSRVHNEQFF,TGTGCCACCAGCAGAGTCCACAATGAGCAGTTCTTC
TRBD1,TRBJ1-2,TRBV9,.,CASSGRGWGYTF,TGTGCCAGCAGCGGCAGGGGGTGGGGCTACACCTTC
.,TRBJ2-3,TRBV5-6,.,CASSLGRFTDTQYF,TGTGCCAGCAGCTTGGGCAGATTCACAGATACGCAGTATTTT